This T cell receptor (beta chain) was captured by sequencing in a study of shared clonotypes between healthy human individuals. Trimming shortened V by 0 bases and J by 4 bases, and 8 bases separated the two germline ends. Germline loops: CDR1 SGHNT, CDR2 YYREEE (reference sequence). The CDR3 consists of 13 residues. Study-level findings and limits: Larger estimated richness was generally seen in naive subsets than in memory subsets.

Naive CD8 populations comprised CD45RO-negative cells positively selected for CCR7, excluding terminally differentiated effector memory CD45RA+ cells. Healthy HIV-negative adults without recent acute infections or vaccinations served as donors. Method: immunoSEQ multiplex PCR; TCRdb's copy keeps in-frame clones and lacks some. Of millions of clones detected, less than 95% appear once; the ten largest clones hold 1.1%. To note about this clone: Its antigen is unidentified.

The chain couples TRBV5-4 to TRBJ2-7; D is ambiguous. The sequence was collected from a man younger than 35 in good health. The sample taken for sequencing was naive CD8+ T cells sorted from blood. The CDR3 DNA sequence: TGTGCCAGCAGCTTGGTGGGTGAGTACGAGCAGTACTTC. This translates into CASSLVGEYEQYF.